Given below is one TCR beta chain in context. What it binds is unknown. The junction differs from germline at one of its ends, possibly a read error. The sample comes from a study of shared clonotypes between healthy human individuals. General study findings and limits: Even with large depth, rarefaction showed that sorted-subset sequencing was incomplete. Estimated clonotype richness was generally higher in naive than memory subsets.

In germline, CDR1 is MNHGY, CDR2 SAAAGT. The CDR3 is 15 residues long. Some clones are missing from TCRdb's copy, which holds only in-frame ones; the method was immunoSEQ multiplex PCR. The sample records roughly 2.5 million clones, around nine tenths being singletons. Sequenced: naive CD4+ T cells sorted from blood. Subset reported: CD45RA+ positively selected. V gene TRBV6-8 combines with J gene TRBJ1-5; 8 bases match TRBD1. The TCR comes from a man between 18 and 35 years old in good health. The CDR3 DNA is TGTGCCAGCAGCTTCGGGACAGGTAGCCATCAGCCCCAGCATTTT. It translates to CASSFGTGSHQPQHF.